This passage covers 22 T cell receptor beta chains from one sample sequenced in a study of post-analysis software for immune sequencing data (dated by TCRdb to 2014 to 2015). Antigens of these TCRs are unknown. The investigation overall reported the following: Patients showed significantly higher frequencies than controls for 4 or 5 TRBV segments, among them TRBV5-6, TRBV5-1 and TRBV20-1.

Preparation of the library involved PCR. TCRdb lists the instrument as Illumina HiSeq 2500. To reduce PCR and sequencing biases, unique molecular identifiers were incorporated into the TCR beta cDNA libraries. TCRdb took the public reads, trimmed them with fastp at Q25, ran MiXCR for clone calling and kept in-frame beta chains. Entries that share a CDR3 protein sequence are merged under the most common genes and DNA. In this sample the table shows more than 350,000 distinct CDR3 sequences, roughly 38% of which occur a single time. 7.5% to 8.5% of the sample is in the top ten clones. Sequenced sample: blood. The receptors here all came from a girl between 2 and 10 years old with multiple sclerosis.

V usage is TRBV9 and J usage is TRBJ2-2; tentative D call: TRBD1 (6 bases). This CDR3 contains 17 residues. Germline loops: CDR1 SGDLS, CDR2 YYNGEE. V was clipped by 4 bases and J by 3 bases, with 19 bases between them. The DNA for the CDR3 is TGTGCCAGCAGCTATAGTTGGCAGGGGACGGACACCGGGGAGCTGTTTTTT. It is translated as CASSYSWQGTDTGELFF.

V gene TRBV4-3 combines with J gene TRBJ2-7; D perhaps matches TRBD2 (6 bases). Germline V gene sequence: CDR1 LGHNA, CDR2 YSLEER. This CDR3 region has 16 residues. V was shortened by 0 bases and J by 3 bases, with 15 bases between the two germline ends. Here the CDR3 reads CASSQDRAGSFYEQYF. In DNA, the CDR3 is TGCGCCAGCAGCCAAGATCGGGCGGGGAGTTTCTACGAGCAGTACTTC.

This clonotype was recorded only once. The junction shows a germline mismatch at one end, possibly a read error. CDR3 sequence: CTSSLGQGAGGYTF. CDR3 DNA sequence: TGTACCAGCAGCCTCGGACAGGGGGCGGGAGGCTACACCTTC. V usage is TRBV6-6 and J usage is TRBJ1-2, with 11 bases matching TRBD1. Germline assignment: CDR1 MNHNY and CDR2 SVGAGI (reference sequence). The length of the CDR3 is 14 residues.

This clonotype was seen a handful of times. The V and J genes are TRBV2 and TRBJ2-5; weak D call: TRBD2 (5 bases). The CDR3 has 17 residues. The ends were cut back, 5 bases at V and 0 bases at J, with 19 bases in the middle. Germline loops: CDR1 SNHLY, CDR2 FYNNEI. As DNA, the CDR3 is TGTGCCAGCAGTCTTCACCTTTCTCGGACTTACCAAGAGACCCAGTACTTC. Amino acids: CASSLHLSRTYQETQYF.

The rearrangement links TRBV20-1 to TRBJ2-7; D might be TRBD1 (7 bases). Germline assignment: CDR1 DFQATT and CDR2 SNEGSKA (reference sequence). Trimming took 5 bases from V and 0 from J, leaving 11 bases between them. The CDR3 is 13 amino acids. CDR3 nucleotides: TGCAGTGCTGGAGGGGACAGCTCCTACGAGCAGTACTTC. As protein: CSAGGDSSYEQYF.

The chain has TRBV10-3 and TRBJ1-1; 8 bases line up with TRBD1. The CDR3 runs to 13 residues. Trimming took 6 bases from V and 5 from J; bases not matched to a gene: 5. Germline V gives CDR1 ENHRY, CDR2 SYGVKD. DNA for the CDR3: TGTGCCATCAGCAAGACAGGGGCGACTGAAGCTTTCTTT. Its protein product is CAISKTGATEAFF.

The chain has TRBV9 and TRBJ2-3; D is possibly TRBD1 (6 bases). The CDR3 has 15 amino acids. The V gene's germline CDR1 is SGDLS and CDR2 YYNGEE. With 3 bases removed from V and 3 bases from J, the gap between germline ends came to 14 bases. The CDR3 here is CASSAAGTMTDTQYF. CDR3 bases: TGTGCCAGCAGCGCAGCCGGGACAATGACAGATACGCAGTATTTT.

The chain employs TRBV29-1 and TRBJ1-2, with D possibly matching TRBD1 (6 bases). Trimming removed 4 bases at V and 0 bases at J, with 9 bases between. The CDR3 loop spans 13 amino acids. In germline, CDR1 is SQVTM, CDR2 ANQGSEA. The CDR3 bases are TGCAGCGTTGGAGGACAGACTAACTATGGCTACACCTTC. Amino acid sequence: CSVGGQTNYGYTF. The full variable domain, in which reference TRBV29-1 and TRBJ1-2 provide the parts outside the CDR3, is SAVISQKPSRDICQRGTSLTIQCQVDSQVTMMFWYRQQPGQSLTLIATANQGSEATYESGFVIDKFPISRPNLTFSTLTVSNMSPEDSSIYLCSVGGQTNYGYTFGSGTRLTVV.

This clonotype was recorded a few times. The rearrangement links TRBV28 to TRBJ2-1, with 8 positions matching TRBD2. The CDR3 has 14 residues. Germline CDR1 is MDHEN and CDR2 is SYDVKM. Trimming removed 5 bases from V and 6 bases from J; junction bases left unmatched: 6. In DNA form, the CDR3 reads TGTGCCAGCAGTGGAGCGGGAGTGGGCAATGAGCAGTTCTTC. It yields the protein CASSGAGVGNEQFF.

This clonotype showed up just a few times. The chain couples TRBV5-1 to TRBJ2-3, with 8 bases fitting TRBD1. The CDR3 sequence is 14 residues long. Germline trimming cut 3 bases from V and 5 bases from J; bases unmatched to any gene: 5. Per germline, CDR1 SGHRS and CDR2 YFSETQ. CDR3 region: CASSYRQGRDTQYF. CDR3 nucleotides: TGCGCCAGCAGCTACCGACAGGGGAGAGATACGCAGTATTTT.

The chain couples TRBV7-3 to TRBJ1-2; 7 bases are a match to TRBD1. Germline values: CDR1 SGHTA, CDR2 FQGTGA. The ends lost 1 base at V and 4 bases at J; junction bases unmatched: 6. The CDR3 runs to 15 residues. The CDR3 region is CASSLRGGPSYGYTF. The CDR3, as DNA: TGTGCCAGCAGCTTAAGAGGGGGCCCTTCCTATGGCTACACCTTC.

This chain's CDR3 is CASRWGAGNSYEQYF. The CDR3 bases are TGTGCCAGCCGTTGGGGGGCAGGGAACTCCTACGAGCAGTACTTC. The genes are TRBV28 and TRBJ2-7, with D perhaps being TRBD1 or TRBD2 (6 bases each). Trimming left V 8 bases short and J 0 bases short, with 17 bases between. The CDR3 runs 15 residues. CDR1 MDHEN and CDR2 SYDVKM come from the germline V gene.

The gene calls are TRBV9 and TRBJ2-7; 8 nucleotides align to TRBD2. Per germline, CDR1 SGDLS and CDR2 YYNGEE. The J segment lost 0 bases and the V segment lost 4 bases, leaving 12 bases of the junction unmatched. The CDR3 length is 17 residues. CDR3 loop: CASSPQMGGRTSYEQYF. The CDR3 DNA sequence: TGTGCCAGCAGCCCCCAGATGGGCGGGAGGACCTCCTACGAGCAGTACTTC.

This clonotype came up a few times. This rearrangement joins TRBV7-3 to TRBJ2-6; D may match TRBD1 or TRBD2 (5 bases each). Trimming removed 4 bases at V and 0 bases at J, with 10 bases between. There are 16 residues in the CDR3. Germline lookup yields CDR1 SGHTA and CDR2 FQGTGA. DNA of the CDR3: TGTGCCAGCAGCTACGGGGCTTTCTCTGGGGCCAACGTCCTGACTTTC. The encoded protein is CASSYGAFSGANVLTF.

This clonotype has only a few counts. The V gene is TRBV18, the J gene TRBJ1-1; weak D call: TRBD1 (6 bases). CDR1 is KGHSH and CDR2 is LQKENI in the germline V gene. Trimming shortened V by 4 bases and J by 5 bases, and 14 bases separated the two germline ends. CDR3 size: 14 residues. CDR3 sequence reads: CASSRLGRGTEAFF. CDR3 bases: TGTGCCAGCTCACGACTCGGCAGGGGAACTGAAGCTTTCTTT.

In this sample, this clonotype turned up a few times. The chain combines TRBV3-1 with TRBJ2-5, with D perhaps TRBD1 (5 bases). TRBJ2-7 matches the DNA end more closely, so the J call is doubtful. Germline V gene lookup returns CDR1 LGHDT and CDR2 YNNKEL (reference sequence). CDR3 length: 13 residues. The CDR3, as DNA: TGTGCCAGCAGCCAACCTCAGGGTTACGAGCAGTACTTC. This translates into CASSQPQGYEQYF.

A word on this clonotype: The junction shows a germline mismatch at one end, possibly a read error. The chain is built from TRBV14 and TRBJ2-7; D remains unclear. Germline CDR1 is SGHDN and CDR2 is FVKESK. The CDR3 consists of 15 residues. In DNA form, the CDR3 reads TGTGCCAGCAGCGCGACACCCTATAGCTCCTGCGAGCAGTACTTC. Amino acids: CASSATPYSSCEQYF.

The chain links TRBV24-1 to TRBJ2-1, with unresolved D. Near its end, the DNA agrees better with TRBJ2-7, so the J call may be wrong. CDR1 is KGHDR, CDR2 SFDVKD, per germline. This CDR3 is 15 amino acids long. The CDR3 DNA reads TGTGCCACCAGTGACGGGCAGTCTAGGTACAATGAGCAGTACTTC. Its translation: CATSDGQSRYNEQYF.

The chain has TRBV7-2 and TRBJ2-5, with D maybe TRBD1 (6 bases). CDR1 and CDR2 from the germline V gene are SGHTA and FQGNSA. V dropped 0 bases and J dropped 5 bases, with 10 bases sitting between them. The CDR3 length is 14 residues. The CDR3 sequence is CASSLAQGTETQYF. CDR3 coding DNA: TGTGCCAGCAGCTTAGCTCAGGGGACGGAGACCCAGTACTTC.

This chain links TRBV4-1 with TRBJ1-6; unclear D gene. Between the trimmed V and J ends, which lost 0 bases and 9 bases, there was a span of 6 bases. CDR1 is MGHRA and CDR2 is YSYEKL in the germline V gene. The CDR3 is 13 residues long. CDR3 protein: CASSQEWSSPLHF. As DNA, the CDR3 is TGCGCCAGCAGCCAAGAATGGAGTTCACCCCTCCACTTT.

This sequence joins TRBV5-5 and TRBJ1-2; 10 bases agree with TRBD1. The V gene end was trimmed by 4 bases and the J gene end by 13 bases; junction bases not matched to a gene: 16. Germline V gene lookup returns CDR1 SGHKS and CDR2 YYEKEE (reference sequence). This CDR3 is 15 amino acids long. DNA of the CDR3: TGTGCCAGCAGCCCATGGGAATGGGACAGGGGCCTGGGCACCTTC. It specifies CASSPWEWDRGLGTF.

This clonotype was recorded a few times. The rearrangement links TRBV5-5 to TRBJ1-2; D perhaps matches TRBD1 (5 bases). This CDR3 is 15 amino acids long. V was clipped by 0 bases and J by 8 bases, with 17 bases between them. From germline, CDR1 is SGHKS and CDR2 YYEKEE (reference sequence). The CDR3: CASSLGITAGVGYTF. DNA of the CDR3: TGTGCCAGCAGCTTGGGAATAACAGCGGGGGTAGGCTACACCTTC.